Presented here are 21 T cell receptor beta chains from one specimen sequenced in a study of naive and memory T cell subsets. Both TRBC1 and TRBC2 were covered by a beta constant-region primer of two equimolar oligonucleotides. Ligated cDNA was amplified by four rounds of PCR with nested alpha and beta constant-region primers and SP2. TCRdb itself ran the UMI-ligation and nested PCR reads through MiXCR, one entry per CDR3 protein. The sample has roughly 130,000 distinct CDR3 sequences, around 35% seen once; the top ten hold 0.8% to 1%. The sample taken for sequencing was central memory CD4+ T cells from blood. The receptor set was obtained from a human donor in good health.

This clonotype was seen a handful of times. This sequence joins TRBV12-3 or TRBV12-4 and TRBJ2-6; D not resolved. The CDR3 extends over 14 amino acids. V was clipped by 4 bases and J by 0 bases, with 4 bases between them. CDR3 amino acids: CASSSISGANVLTF. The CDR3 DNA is TGTGCCAGCAGTTCGATCTCTGGGGCCAACGTCCTGACTTTC.

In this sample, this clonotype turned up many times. CDR3 loop: CSVESKRRYNEQFF. The CDR3 nucleotides are TGCAGCGTTGAATCCAAGAGGAGGTACAATGAGCAGTTCTTC. The chain recombines TRBV29-1 with TRBJ2-1; tentative D call: TRBD2 (5 bases). The germline gives CDR1 SQVTM, CDR2 ANQGSEA. V was shortened by 2 bases and J by 4 bases, with 12 bases between the two germline ends. The CDR3 runs 14 residues.

In DNA form, the CDR3 reads TGTGCCACCAGCAGAGAGACCACTCAAGAGACCCAGTACTTC. Protein product: CATSRETTQETQYF. The V and J genes are TRBV15 and TRBJ2-5; D gene ambiguous. Germline V lookup: CDR1 LNHNV, CDR2 YYDKDF (reference sequence). The CDR3 totals 14 residues. V was clipped by 0 bases and J by 2 bases, with 7 bases between them.

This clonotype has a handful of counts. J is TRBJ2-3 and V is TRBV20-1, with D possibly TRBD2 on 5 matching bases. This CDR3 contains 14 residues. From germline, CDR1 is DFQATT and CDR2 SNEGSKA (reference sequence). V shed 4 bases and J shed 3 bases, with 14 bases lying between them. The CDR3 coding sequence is TGCAGTGCTAACGGACTGGTTACGACAGATACGCAGTATTTT. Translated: CSANGLVTTDTQYF.

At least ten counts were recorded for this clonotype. The CDR3 loop is CASSYQGNSNQPQHF. The CDR3 DNA sequence: TGTGCCAGCAGTTATCAGGGGAATAGCAATCAGCCCCAGCATTTT. The rearrangement joins TRBV28 to TRBJ1-5; possibly TRBD1 for D (6 bases). Germline loops: CDR1 MDHEN, CDR2 SYDVKM. V shed 4 bases and J shed 0 bases, with 10 bases lying between them. The CDR3 runs to 15 residues.

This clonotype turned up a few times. CDR3 in amino acids: CASSRNRGQPQHF. CDR3 coding DNA: TGTGCCAGCAGTCGGAACAGGGGTCAGCCCCAGCATTTT. The V call is TRBV28, the J call TRBJ1-5; 7 bases agree with TRBD1. CDR3 size: 13 residues. CDR1 and CDR2 (germline): MDHEN, SYDVKM. The ends lost 5 bases at V and 6 bases at J; junction bases unmatched: 4.

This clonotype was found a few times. CDR3 sequence reads: CASSLGDASNQPQHF. The CDR3 region has the DNA TGTGCCAGCAGCCTAGGGGATGCTAGCAATCAGCCCCAGCATTTT. The chain employs TRBV7-6 and TRBJ1-5; perhaps TRBD1 as D (5 bases). CDR1 is SGHVS, CDR2 FNYEAQ, per germline. The CDR3 has 15 amino acids. Trimming stripped 5 bases from V and 0 bases from J, with 11 bases between.

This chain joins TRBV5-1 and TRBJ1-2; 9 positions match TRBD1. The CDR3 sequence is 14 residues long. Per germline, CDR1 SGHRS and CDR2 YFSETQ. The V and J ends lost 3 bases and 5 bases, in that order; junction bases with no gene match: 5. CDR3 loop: CASSSTGTGYGYTF. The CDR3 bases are TGCGCCAGCAGCTCAACCGGGACAGGGTATGGCTACACCTTC.

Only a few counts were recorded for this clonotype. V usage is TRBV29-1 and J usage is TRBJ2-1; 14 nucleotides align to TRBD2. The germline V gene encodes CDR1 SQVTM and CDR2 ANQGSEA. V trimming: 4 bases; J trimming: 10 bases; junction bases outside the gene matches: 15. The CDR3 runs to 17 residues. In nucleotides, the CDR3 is TGCAGCGTTGGGGGCCGAACCGGGACTAGCGGGAGAGGGGAGCAGTTCTTC. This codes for CSVGGRTGTSGRGEQFF.

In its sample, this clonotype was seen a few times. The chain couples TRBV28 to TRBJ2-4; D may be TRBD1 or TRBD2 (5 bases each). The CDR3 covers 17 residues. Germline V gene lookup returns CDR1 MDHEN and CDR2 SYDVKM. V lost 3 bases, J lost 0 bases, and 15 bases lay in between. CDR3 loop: CASSFGLGTVAKNIQYF. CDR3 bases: TGTGCCAGCAGTTTCGGGTTAGGGACGGTAGCCAAAAACATTCAGTACTTC. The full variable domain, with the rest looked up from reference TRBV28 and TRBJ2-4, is DVKVTQSSRYLVKRTGEKVFLECVQDMDHENMFWYRQDPGLGLRLIYFSYDVKMKEKGDIPEGYSVSREKKERFSLILESASTNQTSMYLCASSFGLGTVAKNIQYFGAGTRLSVL.

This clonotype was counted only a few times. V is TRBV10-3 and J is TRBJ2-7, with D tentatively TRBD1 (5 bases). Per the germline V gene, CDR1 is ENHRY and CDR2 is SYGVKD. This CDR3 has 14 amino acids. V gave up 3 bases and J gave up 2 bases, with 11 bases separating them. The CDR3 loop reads CAISEREDTYEQYF. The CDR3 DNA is TGTGCCATCAGTGAACGAGAGGACACCTACGAGCAGTACTTC.

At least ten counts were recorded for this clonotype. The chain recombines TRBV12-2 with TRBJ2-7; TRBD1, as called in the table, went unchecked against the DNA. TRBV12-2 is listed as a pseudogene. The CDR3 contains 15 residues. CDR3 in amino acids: CASPRKDRGNVEQYF. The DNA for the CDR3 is TGTGCAAGTCCCCGAAAAGACAGGGGGAACGTCGAGCAGTACTTC.

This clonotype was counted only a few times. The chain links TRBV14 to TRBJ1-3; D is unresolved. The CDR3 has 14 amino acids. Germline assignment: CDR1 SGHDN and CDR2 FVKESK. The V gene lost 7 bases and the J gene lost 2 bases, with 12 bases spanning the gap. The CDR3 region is CASILSGTGNTIYF. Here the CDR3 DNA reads TGTGCCAGCATCCTAAGCGGGACTGGAAACACCATATATTTT.

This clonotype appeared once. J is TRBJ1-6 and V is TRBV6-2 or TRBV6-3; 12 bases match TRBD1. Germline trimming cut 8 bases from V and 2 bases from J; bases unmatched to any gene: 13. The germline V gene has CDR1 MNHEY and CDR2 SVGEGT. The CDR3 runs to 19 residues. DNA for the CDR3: TGTGCCAGCTCTCCCCCAGGGACAGGGGGCAGGGCCTATAATTCACCCCTCCACTTT. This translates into CASSPPGTGGRAYNSPLHF.

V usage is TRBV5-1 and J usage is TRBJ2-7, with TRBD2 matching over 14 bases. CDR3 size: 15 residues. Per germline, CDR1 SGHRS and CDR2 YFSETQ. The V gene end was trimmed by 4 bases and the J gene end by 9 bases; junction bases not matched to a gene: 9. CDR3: CASSGPGLAGAGQYF. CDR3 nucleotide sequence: TGCGCCAGCAGCGGCCCGGGACTAGCGGGGGCCGGGCAGTACTTC.

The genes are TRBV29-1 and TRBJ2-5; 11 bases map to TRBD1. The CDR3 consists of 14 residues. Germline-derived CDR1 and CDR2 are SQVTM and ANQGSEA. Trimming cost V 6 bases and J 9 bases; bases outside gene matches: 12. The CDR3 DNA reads TGCAGCGTCCGGGACAGGGGGTTTGTGAGGTCCCAGTACTTC. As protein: CSVRDRGFVRSQYF.

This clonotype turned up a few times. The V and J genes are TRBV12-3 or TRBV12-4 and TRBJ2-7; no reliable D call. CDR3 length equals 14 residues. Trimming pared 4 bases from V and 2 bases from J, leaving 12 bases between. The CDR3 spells CASSSDTATYEQYF. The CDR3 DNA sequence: TGTGCCAGCAGTTCTGACACCGCCACCTACGAGCAGTACTTC.

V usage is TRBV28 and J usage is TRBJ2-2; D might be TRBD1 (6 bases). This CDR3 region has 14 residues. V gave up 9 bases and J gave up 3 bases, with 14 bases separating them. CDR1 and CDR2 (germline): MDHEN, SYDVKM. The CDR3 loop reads CASHGQFYTGELFF. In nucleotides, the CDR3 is TGTGCCAGTCACGGACAGTTCTACACCGGGGAGCTGTTTTTT.

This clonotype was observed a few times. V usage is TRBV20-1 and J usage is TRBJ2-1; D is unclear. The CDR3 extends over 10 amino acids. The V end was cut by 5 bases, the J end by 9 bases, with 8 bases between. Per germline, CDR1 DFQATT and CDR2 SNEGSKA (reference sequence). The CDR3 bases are TGCAGTGCTTCGCTTCGTGAGCAGTTCTTC. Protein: CSASLREQFF.

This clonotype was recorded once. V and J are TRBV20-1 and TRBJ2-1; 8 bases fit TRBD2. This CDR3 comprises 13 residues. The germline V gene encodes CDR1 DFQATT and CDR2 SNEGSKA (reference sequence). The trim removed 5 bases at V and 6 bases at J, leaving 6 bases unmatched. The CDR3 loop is CSAPGRAGNEQFF. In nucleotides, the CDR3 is TGCAGTGCTCCCGGGAGGGCCGGCAATGAGCAGTTCTTC.

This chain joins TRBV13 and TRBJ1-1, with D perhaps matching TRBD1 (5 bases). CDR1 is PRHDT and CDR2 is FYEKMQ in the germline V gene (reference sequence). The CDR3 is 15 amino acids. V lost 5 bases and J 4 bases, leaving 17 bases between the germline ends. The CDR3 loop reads CASSAGDLGGTEAFF. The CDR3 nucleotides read TGTGCCAGCAGCGCGGGGGATCTCGGGGGCACTGAAGCTTTCTTT.